This TCR beta chain was sequenced in a study of PD-L1 blockade in urothelial cancer. Overall study: From 0 to 3 prior chemotherapy regimens had been given to the patients.

Time point noted: pretreatment peripheral blood. The V segment lost 5 bases and the J segment 14 bases; nucleotides outside the gene matches: 19. Germline V gene sequence: CDR1 KGHSH, CDR2 LQKENI. The CDR3 covers 15 residues. Spiking of synthetic TCR analog templates was performed in each PCR. This table comes from immunoSEQ multiplex PCR, and its TCRdb copy is limited to in-frame clones, with some not included. This table has tens of thousands of clones, 75% to 90% appearing once. The chain has TRBV18 and TRBJ1-1; 8 bases match TRBD1. The material sequenced was PBMCs, taken around atezolizumab (anti-PD-L1) treatment. This clonotype was obtained from a man aged 60-69 years with urothelial cancer. In DNA form, the CDR3 reads TGTGCCAGCTCAGAACGACAGGGGCCTCAGTGGGGAGAATTCTTT. Protein sequence: CASSERQGPQWGEFF.